The 21 T cell receptor beta chains listed next were all sequenced from one sample in a study of metastatic and nonmetastatic thyroid tumors. No treatment had been given to any patient before thyroid surgery. TCRdb used MiXCR to call clones anew from the PCR reads. The sample lists about 40,000 clones; about 10% were seen once. Sequencing was carried out using blood. The origin of the receptors is a female donor with papillary thyroid cancer or a benign thyroid nodule (not recorded which). Some clones in this sample may be carry-over from other donors' samples.

This clone was detected many times. The gene calls are TRBV4-3 and TRBJ1-1; D is ambiguous. V lost 6 bases, J lost 0 bases, and 11 bases lay in between. This CDR3 contains 14 residues. Germline-derived CDR1 and CDR2 are LGHNA and YSLEER. CDR3 bases: TGCGCCAGCAGTTACGAGCCTATGAACACTGAAGCTTTCTTT. As protein: CASSYEPMNTEAFF.

This clone was recorded many times. The chain recombines TRBV5-1 with TRBJ1-1; D is ambiguous. This CDR3 spans 13 amino acids. V lost 1 base and J lost 11, with 15 bases in between. Germline CDR1 is SGHRS and CDR2 is YFSETQ. CDR3 residues: CASSLLGDNWAFF. The CDR3 nucleotides are TGCGCCAGCAGCTTGCTGGGAGATAACTGGGCTTTCTTT.

Ten or more counts support this clone. The chain couples TRBV24-1 to TRBJ2-1; tentatively, D is TRBD1 or TRBD2 (5 bases each). The ends were cut back, 5 bases at V and 4 bases at J, with 20 bases in the middle. Germline lookup yields CDR1 KGHDR and CDR2 SFDVKD. This CDR3 is 17 amino acids long. The CDR3 loop reads CATSARWGSSPYNEQFF. DNA for the CDR3: TGTGCCACCAGTGCCCGGTGGGGGTCTAGCCCTTACAATGAGCAGTTCTTC.

This clone was recorded at least ten times. The rearrangement uses TRBV10-1 and TRBJ2-1; 7 bases agree with TRBD1. V lost 6 bases to trimming and J lost 6 bases; unmatched junction nucleotides: 11. The CDR3 runs 15 residues. Germline assignment: CDR1 WNHNN and CDR2 SYGVQD (reference sequence). The CDR3 is CASSEGVGQFNEQFF. As DNA, the CDR3 is TGCGCCAGCAGCGAGGGGGTGGGACAGTTCAATGAGCAGTTCTTC.

This clone was found many times. This chain links TRBV11-3 with TRBJ2-1, with D possibly TRBD1 on 6 matching bases. The CDR3 has 17 amino acids. V was shortened by 5 bases and J by 4 bases, with 21 bases between the two germline ends. Germline CDR1 reads SGHNT; CDR2 reads YENEEA. This CDR3 reads CASSPAAAGDLYNEQFF. For the CDR3, the DNA is TGTGCCAGCAGCCCCGCCGCGGCAGGGGACCTATACAATGAGCAGTTCTTC.

Details on this clone: This could be a read error, since a much larger clone is one nucleotide away. The chain combines TRBV11-3 with TRBJ2-3; D is ambiguous. Trimming pared 7 bases from V and 6 bases from J, leaving 14 bases between. The CDR3 length is 13 residues. The germline V gene has CDR1 SGHNT and CDR2 YENEEA. CDR3 region: CASNSRSSDTQYF. The CDR3 bases are TGTGCCAGCAACTCCCGTTCAAGTGATACGCAGTATTTT.

In the case of this clone: This may come from a read error, since a much larger clone is one base off. The same CDR3 is also encoded by other DNA sequences in this sample. V is TRBV30 and J is TRBJ2-1; D not resolved. There are 14 residues in the CDR3. Germline-derived CDR1 and CDR2 are GTSNPN and SVGIG (reference sequence). As DNA, the CDR3 is TGTGCCTGGAGTGTACTTAGGTATTACAATGAGCAATTCTTC. Translation gives CAWSVLRYYNEQFF.

The V and J genes are TRBV9 and TRBJ2-6; no definite D call. Germline CDR1 and CDR2: SGDLS and YYNGEE. The V end lost 0 bases, the J end lost 5 bases, and 15 bases lay between the germline ends. This CDR3 is built from 17 residues. In nucleotides, the CDR3 is TGTGCCAGCAGCGTAGATGGGCACTCTGGCTGGGCCAACGTCCTGACTTTC. The encoded protein is CASSVDGHSGWANVLTF. Together with reference TRBV9 and TRBJ2-6, the CDR3 gives the full variable domain: DSGVTQTPKHLITATGQRVTLRCSPRSGDLSVYWYQQSLDQGLQFLIQYYNGEERAKGNILERFSAQQFPDLHSELNLSSLELGDSALYFCASSVDGHSGWANVLTFGAGSRLTVL.

This clone has a count of ten or more. This chain joins TRBV27 and TRBJ2-7; D perhaps matches TRBD1 (6 bases). Between the trimmed V and J ends, which lost 4 bases and 0 bases, there was a span of 13 bases. The CDR3 runs 15 residues. Germline values: CDR1 MNHEY, CDR2 SMNVEV (reference sequence). CDR3 loop: CASSYLGQSSYEQYF. In nucleotides, the CDR3 is TGTGCCAGCAGTTATCTCGGACAGAGCTCCTACGAGCAGTACTTC.

This clone appeared many times. The chain is built from TRBV30 and TRBJ2-1; D could derive from TRBD1 or TRBD2 (5 bases each). Germline values: CDR1 GTSNPN, CDR2 SVGIG (reference sequence). The V end lost 5 bases, the J end lost 1 base, and 15 bases lay between the germline ends. The CDR3 loop spans 15 amino acids. CDR3 amino acids: CAWYPGRGSYNEQFF. The CDR3 bases are TGTGCCTGGTACCCGGGACGAGGGTCCTACAATGAGCAGTTCTTC.

This clone was detected ten times or more. A read error may account for a junction end that differs from germline. The chain carries TRBV30 and TRBJ2-1, with D perhaps TRBD2 (6 bases). The CDR3 contains 10 residues. Per germline, CDR1 GTSNPN and CDR2 SVGIG (reference sequence). In DNA form, the CDR3 reads TGTGCCTGGGGGGGGACGGAGCAGTCCTTC. Translation gives CAWGGTEQSF. The entire variable domain, with the rest obtained from reference TRBV30 and TRBJ2-1, is as follows: SQTIHQWPATLVQPVGSPLSLECTVEGTSNPNLYWYRQAAGRGLQLLFYSVGIGQISSEVPQNLSASRPQDRQFILSSKKLLLSDSGFYLCAWGGTEQSFGPGTRLTVL.

This clone was counted ten times or more. The chain has TRBV19 and TRBJ2-1, with TRBD2 matching over 13 bases. V was clipped by 10 bases and J by 5 bases; unmatched bases: 8. The germline CDR1 and CDR2 sequences are LNHDA and SQIVND (reference sequence). This CDR3 has 15 amino acids. The CDR3 is CATTPLAGGHNEQFF. Written as DNA, the CDR3 is TGTGCCACCACCCCACTAGCGGGAGGGCACAATGAGCAGTTCTTC.

Many counts were recorded for this clone. The genes are TRBV11-3 and TRBJ2-1, with 8 positions matching TRBD1. J was trimmed by 3 bases and V by 5 bases; bases with no gene match: 9. The CDR3 length is 16 residues. The germline V gene has CDR1 SGHNT and CDR2 YENEEA. CDR3 in amino acids: CASSPSWGQVYNEQFF. The CDR3 coding sequence is TGTGCCAGCAGCCCGTCGTGGGGACAGGTCTACAATGAGCAGTTCTTC.

This clone was detected ten times or more. CDR3 nucleotides: TGTGCCACCAGCAGAGGGGCTCAGCGGGTTAGCAACACAGATACGCAGTATTTT. Residues: CATSRGAQRVSNTDTQYF. This chain links TRBV15 with TRBJ2-3; D possibly corresponds to TRBD2 (6 bases). CDR1 and CDR2 (germline): LNHNV, YYDKDF (reference sequence). Trimming removed 1 base at V and 2 bases at J, with 19 bases between. The CDR3 loop spans 18 amino acids.

The table lists this clone with a few counts. Being one base from a much bigger clone, this may be a read error. V gene TRBV4-1 combines with J gene TRBJ1-1, with D unclear. The CDR3 length is 16 residues. The V end was cut by 1 base, the J end by 11 bases, with 23 bases between. Germline V lookup: CDR1 MGHRA, CDR2 YSYEKL. The CDR3 loop reads CASSQVVVRQTLGAFF. CDR3 in DNA: TGCGCCAGCAGCCAAGTCGTCGTCCGACAAACCCTCGGGGCTTTCTTT.

As to this clone: A much larger clone differs from this one at a single base, so this may be a read error. The rearrangement joins TRBV2 to TRBJ2-5; D remains ambiguous. The CDR3 is made up of 14 amino acids. V gave up 6 bases and J gave up 4 bases, with 15 bases separating them. Germline V gene sequence: CDR1 SNHLY, CDR2 FYNNEI. CDR3 amino acids: CASRSPLVRETQYF. For the CDR3, the DNA is TGTGCCAGCAGGAGCCCCTTGGTTAGAGAGACCCAGTACTTC.

This clone has at least ten counts. This chain uses TRBV25-1 with TRBJ2-1, with 8 positions matching TRBD1. After removal of 4 bases from V and 8 bases from J, the junction contained 7 bases not matched to a gene. CDR3 length equals 14 residues. Germline V CDR1 and CDR2: MGHDK, SYGVNS. The CDR3 here is CASSAPTGVDEQFF. The DNA of the CDR3 is TGTGCCAGCAGTGCCCCGACAGGGGTGGATGAGCAGTTCTTC.

Ten or more counts support this clone. V gene TRBV7-8 combines with J gene TRBJ2-2, with 10 bases that match TRBD2. The CDR3 length is 16 residues. V shed 5 bases and J 2 bases; nucleotides not matched to a gene: 5. Germline V lookup: CDR1 SGHVS, CDR2 FQNEAQ. This CDR3 reads CASSPRTSGNTGELFF. The CDR3 bases are TGTGCCAGCAGCCCCCGGACTAGCGGAAACACCGGGGAGCTGTTTTTT.

This clone was seen ten or more times. This chain links TRBV24-1 with TRBJ2-1; D is unresolved. CDR1 is KGHDR, CDR2 SFDVKD, per germline. The CDR3 runs 13 residues. Trimming left V 0 bases short and J 7 bases short, with 6 bases between. This chain's CDR3 is CATSDLHGNEQFF. The DNA for the CDR3 is TGTGCCACCAGTGATTTGCATGGAAATGAGCAGTTCTTC.

This clone was detected ten times or more. CDR3 coding DNA: TGTGCCAGCAGCACATCGGGGGTTCTAGATACGCAGTATTTT. It encodes CASSTSGVLDTQYF. This sequence joins TRBV9 and TRBJ2-3; D may be TRBD2 (6 bases). CDR3 size: 14 residues. Trimming stripped 4 bases from V and 5 bases from J, with 14 bases between. Germline-derived CDR1 and CDR2 are SGDLS and YYNGEE.

This clone was observed at least ten times. The genes are TRBV7-9 and TRBJ2-1, with 7 bases that match TRBD2. From germline, CDR1 is SEHNR and CDR2 FQNEAQ (reference sequence). The J segment lost 1 base and the V segment lost 4 bases, leaving 4 bases of the junction unmatched. The CDR3 has 15 amino acids. The CDR3 sequence: CASSSSGGSYNEQFF. The CDR3 region has the DNA TGTGCCAGCAGCTCTAGCGGAGGATCCTACAATGAGCAGTTCTTC.